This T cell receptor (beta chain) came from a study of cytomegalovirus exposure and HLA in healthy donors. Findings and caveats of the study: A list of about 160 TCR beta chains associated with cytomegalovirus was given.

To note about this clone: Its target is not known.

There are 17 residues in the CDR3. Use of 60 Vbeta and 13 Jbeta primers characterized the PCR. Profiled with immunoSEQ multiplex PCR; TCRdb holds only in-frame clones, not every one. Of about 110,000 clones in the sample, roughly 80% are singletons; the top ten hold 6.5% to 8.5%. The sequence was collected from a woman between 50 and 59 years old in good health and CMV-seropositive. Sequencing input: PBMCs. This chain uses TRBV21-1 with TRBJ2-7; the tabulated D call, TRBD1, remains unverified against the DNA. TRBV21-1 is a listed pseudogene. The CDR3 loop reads CASSKLIGTGVLYEQYF. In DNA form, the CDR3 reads TGTGCCAGCAGCAAACTAATAGGGACAGGGGTCCTCTACGAGCAGTACTTC.